This TCR beta chain stems from a study of OX40 agonist ivuxolimab in advanced cancers. Study background: Of the participants, around 39% had some prior anti-PD-1, anti-PD-L1 or anti-CTLA-4 therapy, which was allowed. Partial responses were seen in three patients, one with hepatocellular carcinoma and two with cutaneous melanoma.

Produced via immunoSEQ multiplex PCR; TCRdb's table is partial and in-frame only. The table includes around 23,000 clones, 65% to 90% detected once. Trimming cost V 6 bases and J 2 bases, with 10 bases left between them. CDR3 length equals 13 residues. Germline values: CDR1 MNHEY, CDR2 SMNVEV (reference sequence). V usage is TRBV27 and J usage is TRBJ1-1; D is unresolved. The clonotype comes from an adult with an advanced solid tumor such as melanoma, head and neck, liver or kidney cancer. Specimen: CD4+ or CD8+ T cells sorted from blood, collected in a trial of the OX40 agonist ivuxolimab. CDR3 in amino acids: CASRYLSNTEAFF. In DNA form, the CDR3 reads TGTGCCAGCAGGTACCTCAGTAACACTGAAGCTTTCTTT.